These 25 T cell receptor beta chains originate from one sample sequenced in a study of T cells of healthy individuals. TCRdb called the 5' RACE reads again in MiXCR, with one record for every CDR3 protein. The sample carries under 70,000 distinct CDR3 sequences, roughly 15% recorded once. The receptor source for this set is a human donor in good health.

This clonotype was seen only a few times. The CDR3 loop reads CASHQRPTTNEKLFF. CDR3 DNA: TGTGCCAGCCATCAGAGGCCAACAACTAATGAAAAACTGTTTTTT. The rearrangement uses TRBV6-1 and TRBJ1-4; no definite D call. Germline V lookup: CDR1 MNHNS, CDR2 SASEGT. The V gene lost 8 bases and the J gene lost 0 bases, with 13 bases spanning the gap. The CDR3 length is 15 residues.

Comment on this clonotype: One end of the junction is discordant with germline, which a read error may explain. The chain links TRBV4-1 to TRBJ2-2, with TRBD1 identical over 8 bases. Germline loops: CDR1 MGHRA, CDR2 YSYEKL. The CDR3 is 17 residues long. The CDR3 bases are TGCGTCAGCAGCCGAACACCGGCAGGGGGCGCGACCGGGGAGCTGTTTTTT. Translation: CVSSRTPAGGATGELFF.

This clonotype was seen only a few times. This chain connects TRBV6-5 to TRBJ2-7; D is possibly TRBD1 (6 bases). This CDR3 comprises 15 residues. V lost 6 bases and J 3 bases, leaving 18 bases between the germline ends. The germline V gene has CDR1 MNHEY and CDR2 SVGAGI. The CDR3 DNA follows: TGTGCCAGCAGCACCCCGGGGACACGGGGCTACGAGCAGTACTTC. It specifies CASSTPGTRGYEQYF.

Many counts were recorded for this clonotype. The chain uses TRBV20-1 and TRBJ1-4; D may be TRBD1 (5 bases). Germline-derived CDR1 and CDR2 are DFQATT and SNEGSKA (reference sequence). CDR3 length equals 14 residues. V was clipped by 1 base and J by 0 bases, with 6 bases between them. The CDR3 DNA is TGCAGTGCTAGAGGGGGGGCAACTAATGAAAAACTGTTTTTT. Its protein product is CSARGGATNEKLFF.

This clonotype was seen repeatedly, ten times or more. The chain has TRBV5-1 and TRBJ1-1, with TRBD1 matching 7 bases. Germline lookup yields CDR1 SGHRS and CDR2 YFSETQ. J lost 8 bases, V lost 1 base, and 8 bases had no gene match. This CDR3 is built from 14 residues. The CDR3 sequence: CASSLWTGGAEAFF. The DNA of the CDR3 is TGCGCCAGCAGCTTGTGGACAGGCGGCGCGGAAGCTTTCTTT.

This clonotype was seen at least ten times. The DNA of the CDR3 is TGTGCCAGCAGTTTATCGGGTCCGGGGGACTTCAATCAGCCCCAGCATTTT. Its translation is CASSLSGPGDFNQPQHF. This chain joins TRBV12-3 or TRBV12-4 and TRBJ1-5; D might be TRBD1 (5 bases). The CDR3 totals 17 residues. V lost 2 bases and J 3 bases, leaving 17 bases between the germline ends.

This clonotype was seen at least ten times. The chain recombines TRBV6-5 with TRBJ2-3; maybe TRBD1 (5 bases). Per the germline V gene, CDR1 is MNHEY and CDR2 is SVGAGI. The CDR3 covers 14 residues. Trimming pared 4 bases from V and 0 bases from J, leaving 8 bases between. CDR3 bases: TGTGCCAGCAGTTCAGGGTATAGCACAGATACGCAGTATTTT. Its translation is CASSSGYSTDTQYF.

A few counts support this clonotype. CDR3 loop: CASRQGYTGELFF. DNA of the CDR3: TGTGCCAGCAGACAGGGCTACACCGGGGAGCTGTTTTTT. The rearrangement links TRBV5-4 to TRBJ2-2; a possible D gene is TRBD1 (6 bases). CDR1 and CDR2 from the germline V gene are SGHNT and YYREEE (reference sequence). Trimming cost V 5 bases and J 3 bases, with 8 bases left between them. CDR3 size: 13 residues.

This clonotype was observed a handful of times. CDR3 protein: CATSDFRGTEAFF. The CDR3 DNA reads TGTGCCACCAGTGATTTTCGGGGCACTGAAGCTTTCTTT. V gene TRBV24-1 combines with J gene TRBJ1-1; D is unresolved. Germline assignment: CDR1 KGHDR and CDR2 SFDVKD. Deletions cut 1 base from V and 4 bases from J, with 6 bases between. The CDR3 is made up of 13 amino acids.

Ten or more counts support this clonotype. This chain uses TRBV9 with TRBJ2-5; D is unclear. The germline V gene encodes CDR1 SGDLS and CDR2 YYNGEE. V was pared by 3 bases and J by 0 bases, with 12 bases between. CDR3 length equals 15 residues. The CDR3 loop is CASSAPPRHQETQYF. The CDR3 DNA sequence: TGTGCCAGCAGCGCTCCCCCAAGACACCAAGAGACCCAGTACTTC. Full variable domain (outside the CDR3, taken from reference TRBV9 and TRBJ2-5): DSGVTQTPKHLITATGQRVTLRCSPRSGDLSVYWYQQSLDQGLQFLIQYYNGEERAKGNILERFSAQQFPDLHSELNLSSLELGDSALYFCASSAPPRHQETQYFGPGTRLLVL.

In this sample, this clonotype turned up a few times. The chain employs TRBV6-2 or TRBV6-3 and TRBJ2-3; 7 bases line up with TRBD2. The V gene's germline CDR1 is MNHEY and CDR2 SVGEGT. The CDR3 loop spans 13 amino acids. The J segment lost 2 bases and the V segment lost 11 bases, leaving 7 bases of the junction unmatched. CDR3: CAGSSGTTDTQYF. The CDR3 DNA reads TGTGCCGGATCAAGCGGGACCACAGATACGCAGTATTTT.

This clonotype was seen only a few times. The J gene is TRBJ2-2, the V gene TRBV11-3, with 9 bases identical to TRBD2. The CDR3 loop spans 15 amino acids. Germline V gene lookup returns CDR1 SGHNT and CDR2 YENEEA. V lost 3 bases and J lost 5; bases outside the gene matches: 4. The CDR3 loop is CASSLETSGTGELFF. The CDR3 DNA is TGTGCCAGCAGCTTGGAGACTAGCGGTACCGGGGAGCTGTTTTTT.

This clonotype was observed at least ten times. The CDR3 region has the DNA TGTGCCAGCAGCCAAGCGTCAGGGGAAACTGAAGCTTTCTTT. It is translated as CASSQASGETEAFF. This rearrangement joins TRBV3-1 to TRBJ1-1, with D possibly being TRBD1 (6 bases). Germline V gene sequence: CDR1 LGHDT, CDR2 YNNKEL (reference sequence). The CDR3 is made up of 14 amino acids. V lost 1 base, J lost 5 bases, and 11 bases lay in between.

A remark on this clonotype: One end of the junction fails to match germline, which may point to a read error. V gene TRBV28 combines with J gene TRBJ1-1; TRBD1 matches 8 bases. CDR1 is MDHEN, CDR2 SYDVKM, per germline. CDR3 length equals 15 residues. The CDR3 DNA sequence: TGTGCCAGCAGTTTCCAGACAGGGGTGAAAACTGAAGCTTTCTTT. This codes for CASSFQTGVKTEAFF. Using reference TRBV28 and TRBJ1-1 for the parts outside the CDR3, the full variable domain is DVKVTQSSRYLVKRTGEKVFLECVQDMDHENMFWYRQDPGLGLRLIYFSYDVKMKEKGDIPEGYSVSREKKERFSLILESASTNQTSMYLCASSFQTGVKTEAFFGQGTRLTVV.

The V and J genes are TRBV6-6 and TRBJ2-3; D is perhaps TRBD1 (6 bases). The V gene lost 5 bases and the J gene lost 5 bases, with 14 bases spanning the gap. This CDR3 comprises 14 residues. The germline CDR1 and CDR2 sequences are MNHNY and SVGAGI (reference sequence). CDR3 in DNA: TGTGCCAGCAGTCGGACAGAGGAAGGAGATACGCAGTATTTT. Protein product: CASSRTEEGDTQYF.

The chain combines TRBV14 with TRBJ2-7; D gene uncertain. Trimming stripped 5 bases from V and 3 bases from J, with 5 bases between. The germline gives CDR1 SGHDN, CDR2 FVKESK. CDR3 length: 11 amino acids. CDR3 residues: CASSENYEQYF. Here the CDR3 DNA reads TGTGCCAGCAGCGAAAACTACGAGCAGTACTTC.

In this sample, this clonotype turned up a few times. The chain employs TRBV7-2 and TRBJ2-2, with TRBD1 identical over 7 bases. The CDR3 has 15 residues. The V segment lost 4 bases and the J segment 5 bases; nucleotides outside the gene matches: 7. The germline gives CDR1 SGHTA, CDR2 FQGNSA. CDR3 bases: TGTGCCAGCAGCTCCCGGACAGGATCTACCGGGGAGCTGTTTTTT. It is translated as CASSSRTGSTGELFF.

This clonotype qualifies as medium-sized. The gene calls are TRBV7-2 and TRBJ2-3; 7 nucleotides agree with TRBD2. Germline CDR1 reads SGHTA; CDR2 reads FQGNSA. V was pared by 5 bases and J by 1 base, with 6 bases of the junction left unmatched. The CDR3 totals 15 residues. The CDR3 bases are TGTGCCAGCAGCCCATGGGGGGGAGGCACAGATACGCAGTATTTT. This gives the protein CASSPWGGGTDTQYF.

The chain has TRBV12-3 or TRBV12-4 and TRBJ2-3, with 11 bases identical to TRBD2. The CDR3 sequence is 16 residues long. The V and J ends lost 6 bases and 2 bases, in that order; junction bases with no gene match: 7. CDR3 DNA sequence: TGTGCCAGCAGACCCCTAGCGGGAGGCTTCACAGATACGCAGTATTTT. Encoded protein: CASRPLAGGFTDTQYF.

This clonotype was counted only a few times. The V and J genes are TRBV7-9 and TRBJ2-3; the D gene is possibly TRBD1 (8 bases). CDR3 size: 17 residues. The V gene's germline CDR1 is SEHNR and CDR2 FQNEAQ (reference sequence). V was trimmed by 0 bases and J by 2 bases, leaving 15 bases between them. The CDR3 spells CASSLARGTGPTDTQYF. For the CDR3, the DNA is TGTGCCAGCAGCTTAGCGCGGGGGACAGGACCCACAGATACGCAGTATTTT.

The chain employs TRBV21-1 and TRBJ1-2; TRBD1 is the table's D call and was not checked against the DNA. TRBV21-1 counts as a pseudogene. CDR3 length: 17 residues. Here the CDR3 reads CASSKGDSPDSLYGYTF. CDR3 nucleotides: TGTGCCAGCAGCAAAGGGGACAGCCCCGACTCACTCTATGGCTACACCTTC.

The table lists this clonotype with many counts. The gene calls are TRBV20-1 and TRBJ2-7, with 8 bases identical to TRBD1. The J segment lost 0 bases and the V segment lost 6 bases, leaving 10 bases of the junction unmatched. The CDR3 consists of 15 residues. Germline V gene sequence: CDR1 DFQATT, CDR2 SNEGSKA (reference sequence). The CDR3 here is CSAPGRTGLSYEQYF. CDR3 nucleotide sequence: TGCAGTGCCCCCGGCCGGACAGGGCTCTCCTACGAGCAGTACTTC.

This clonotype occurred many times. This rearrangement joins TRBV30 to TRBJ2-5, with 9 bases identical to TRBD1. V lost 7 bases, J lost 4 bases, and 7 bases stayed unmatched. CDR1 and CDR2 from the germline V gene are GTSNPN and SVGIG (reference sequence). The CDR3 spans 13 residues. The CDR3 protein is CALKTGGRETQYF. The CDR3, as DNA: TGTGCCTTAAAAACAGGGGGCCGAGAGACCCAGTACTTC.

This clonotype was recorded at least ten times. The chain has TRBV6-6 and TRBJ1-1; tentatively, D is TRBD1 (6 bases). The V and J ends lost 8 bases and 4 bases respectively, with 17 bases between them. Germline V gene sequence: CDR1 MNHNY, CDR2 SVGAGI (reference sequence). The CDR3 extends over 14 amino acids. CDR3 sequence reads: CASAPSTGRTEAFF. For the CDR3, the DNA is TGTGCCAGCGCCCCCTCGACAGGTCGCACTGAAGCTTTCTTT.

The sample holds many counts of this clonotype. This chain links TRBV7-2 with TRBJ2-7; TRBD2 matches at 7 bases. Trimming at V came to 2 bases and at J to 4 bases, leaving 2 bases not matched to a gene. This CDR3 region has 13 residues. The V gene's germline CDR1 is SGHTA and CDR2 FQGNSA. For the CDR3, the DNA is TGTGCCAGCAGCTTAAACGGGAGGTACGAGCAGTACTTC. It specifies CASSLNGRYEQYF.